The 28 T cell receptor beta chains in this list originate from one sample, sequenced in a study of beta chain features in type 1 diabetes. All of the isolated RNA was reverse transcribed, so expressed TCRB transcripts were sequenced. The method was immunoSEQ multiplex PCR; TCRdb's version includes in-frame clones alone and lacks a portion of them. The sample lists some 300,000 clones; approximately 8% were seen once. The sample was central memory CD4+ T cells from blood. The receptor source for this set is a woman under 30 in good health.

This clone has only a few counts. The chain joins TRBV15 to TRBJ2-3; D is unresolved. This CDR3 is built from 11 residues. The V end was cut by 2 bases, the J end by 3 bases, with 0 bases between. Germline V gives CDR1 LNHNV, CDR2 YYDKDF (reference sequence). CDR3 nucleotides: TGTGCCACCAGCAGAACAGATACGCAGTATTTT. Residues: CATSRTDTQYF.

In this sample, this clone turned up a few times. The gene calls are TRBV7-9 and TRBJ2-1, with TRBD1 identical over 8 bases. J gave up 2 bases and V 7 bases, and 1 base lay outside the gene matches. The CDR3 contains 13 residues. Germline-derived CDR1 and CDR2 are SEHNR and FQNEAQ (reference sequence). CDR3 coding DNA: TGTGCCAGCACCAGGGGGCCCTACAATGAGCAGTTCTTC. This gives the protein CASTRGPYNEQFF.

This clone was counted only a few times. The chain combines TRBV9 with TRBJ1-1; D unclear. Trimming stripped 4 bases from V and 1 base from J, with 11 bases between. This CDR3 has 14 residues. Germline V gene data show CDR1 as SGDLS and CDR2 as YYNGEE. Here the CDR3 DNA reads TGTGCCAGCAGCCCGAGACACGAGAACACTGAAGCTTTCTTT. Its translation is CASSPRHENTEAFF.

V is TRBV30 and J is TRBJ2-4; maybe TRBD2 (5 bases). In germline, CDR1 is GTSNPN, CDR2 SVGIG (reference sequence). This CDR3 is built from 13 residues. Trimming shortened V by 4 bases and J by 12 bases, and 19 bases separated the two germline ends. CDR3 DNA: TGTGCCTGGAAGAGGACTTCCTCCGCCCATCAGTACTTC. It specifies CAWKRTSSAHQYF.

This clone appeared a few times. The chain carries TRBV7-8 and TRBJ2-5, with D hard to call. Between the trimmed V and J ends, which lost 5 bases and 5 bases, there was a span of 12 bases. CDR1 SGHVS and CDR2 FQNEAQ come from the germline V gene. This CDR3 has 13 amino acids. The CDR3 coding sequence is TGTGCCAGCAGCCAGGCCCTGAGGGAGACCCAGTACTTC. Residues: CASSQALRETQYF.

This clone was detected only a few times. The V call is TRBV20-1, the J call TRBJ1-2; D gene uncertain. The CDR3 has 11 residues. V was clipped by 7 bases and J by 6 bases, with 12 bases between them. CDR1 and CDR2 (germline): DFQATT, SNEGSKA (reference sequence). The DNA for the CDR3 is TGCAGTGGCGGGCGTTCACATGGCTACACCTTC. Translating gives CSGGRSHGYTF.

This clone was seen a few times. The chain couples TRBV28 to TRBJ2-7; 9 nucleotides line up with TRBD1. The CDR3 sequence is 13 residues long. CDR1 and CDR2 from the germline V gene are MDHEN and SYDVKM. After removal of 5 bases from V and 6 bases from J, the junction contained 5 bases not matched to a gene. The CDR3 here is CASSTGTGREQYV. The CDR3 bases are TGTGCCAGCAGTACCGGGACAGGGCGCGAGCAGTACGTC.

Only a few counts were recorded for this clone. The V gene is TRBV29-1, the J gene TRBJ1-1, with D uncertain. Trimming took 1 base from V and 0 from J, leaving 12 bases between them. Germline lookup yields CDR1 SQVTM and CDR2 ANQGSEA. The CDR3 is 15 amino acids. The CDR3 region is CSVEAFGKMNTEAFF. CDR3 DNA: TGCAGCGTTGAAGCATTCGGGAAAATGAACACTGAAGCTTTCTTT.

V and J are TRBV11-1 and TRBJ2-1; 14 positions agree with TRBD2. V shed 6 bases, J shed 7 bases, and the junction held 5 bases outside the gene matches. Germline V lookup: CDR1 SGHAT, CDR2 FQDESV (reference sequence). This CDR3 contains 15 residues. The CDR3 sequence is CASSSGLAGGNEQFF. In nucleotides, the CDR3 is TGTGCCAGCAGTTCAGGACTAGCGGGGGGTAATGAGCAGTTCTTC.

V usage is TRBV2 and J usage is TRBJ2-5; D is unresolved. The CDR3 is made up of 11 amino acids. The germline V gene encodes CDR1 SNHLY and CDR2 FYNNEI. The V and J ends lost 8 bases and 5 bases respectively, with 9 bases between them. The CDR3 sequence is CASQAYETQYF. CDR3 coding DNA: TGTGCCAGCCAAGCGTACGAGACCCAGTACTTC.

The chain uses TRBV6-5 and TRBJ1-1, with D unresolved. CDR3 length: 14 residues. Germline CDR1 and CDR2: MNHEY and SVGAGI. With 6 bases removed from V and 1 base from J, the gap between germline ends came to 12 bases. CDR3 in amino acids: CASRPGRWNTEAFF. DNA of the CDR3: TGTGCCAGCAGACCCGGACGGTGGAACACTGAAGCTTTCTTT.

This chain uses TRBV7-2 with TRBJ2-1; tentative D call: TRBD2 (6 bases). Germline CDR1 is SGHTA and CDR2 is FQGNSA. V lost 3 bases and J lost 8, with 14 bases in between. The CDR3 has 14 residues. The CDR3 region is CASSFTGESDEQFF. The CDR3 bases are TGTGCCAGCAGCTTCACGGGAGAGTCGGATGAGCAGTTCTTC. The whole variable domain, remainder taken from reference TRBV7-2 and TRBJ2-1, is GAGVSQSPSNKVTEKGKDVELRCDPISGHTALYWYRQSLGQGLEFLIYFQGNSAPDKSGLPSDRFSAERTGGSVSTLTIQRTQQEDSAVYLCASSFTGESDEQFFGPGTRLTVL.

A few counts support this clone. The rearrangement joins TRBV27 to TRBJ1-5, with a weak D call TRBD1 (6 bases). CDR3 length equals 14 residues. With 7 bases removed from V and 6 bases from J, the gap between germline ends came to 16 bases. Per germline, CDR1 MNHEY and CDR2 SMNVEV (reference sequence). CDR3 protein: CASITRGSCQPQHF. DNA of the CDR3: TGTGCCAGCATTACCAGGGGAAGCTGTCAGCCCCAGCATTTT.

This clone was seen only a few times. V gene TRBV4-3 combines with J gene TRBJ2-5; 8 bases map to TRBD1. Trimming took 0 bases from V and 4 from J; bases not matched to a gene: 7. The CDR3 totals 16 residues. Per the germline V gene, CDR1 is LGHNA and CDR2 is YSLEER. The CDR3 DNA follows: TGCGCCAGCAGCCAAGATGCTGGACAGGGTCGAGAGACCCAGTACTTC. Encoded protein: CASSQDAGQGRETQYF.

The chain recombines TRBV7-8 with TRBJ1-3; D remains unclear. Germline V CDR1 and CDR2: SGHVS, FQNEAQ. CDR3 size: 12 residues. V lost 3 bases to trimming and J lost 4 bases, with 4 bases between them. Here the CDR3 reads CASSLTGNTIYF. Here the CDR3 DNA reads TGTGCCAGCAGCTTGACCGGAAACACCATATATTTT.

The table lists this clone with a few counts. The rearrangement uses TRBV29-1 and TRBJ2-2; 10 bases fit TRBD2. Unmatched junction bases numbered 8, after V lost 4 bases and J lost 6 bases. This CDR3 has 15 residues. The germline V gene has CDR1 SQVTM and CDR2 ANQGSEA. The CDR3 nucleotides read TGCAGCGTTGGAGCTAGCGGGAGTTTTGCCGGGGAGCTGTTTTTT. Its translation is CSVGASGSFAGELFF.

Ten or more counts support this clone. The J gene is TRBJ2-5, the V gene TRBV7-2; TRBD1 matches at 8 bases. The germline CDR1 and CDR2 sequences are SGHTA and FQGNSA. V shed 5 bases and J 5 bases; nucleotides not matched to a gene: 7. This CDR3 is 14 amino acids long. CDR3 region: CASSHSGGRETQYF. The CDR3 region has the DNA TGTGCCAGCAGCCACTCAGGGGGCCGGGAGACCCAGTACTTC.

This clone turned up a few times. The chain is built from TRBV5-1 and TRBJ1-1, with 8 bases matching TRBD1. Losses at the gene ends were 4 bases for V and 2 bases for J; bases not matched to a gene: 7. Germline V gives CDR1 SGHRS, CDR2 YFSETQ. The CDR3 has 15 amino acids. Written as DNA, the CDR3 is TGCGCCAGCAGCCGCCGGGACAGGAAAAACACTGAAGCTTTCTTT. Translating it yields CASSRRDRKNTEAFF.

The gene calls are TRBV11-3 and TRBJ2-3, with 9 positions matching TRBD2. The J segment lost 3 bases and the V segment lost 5 bases, leaving 9 bases of the junction unmatched. The CDR3 has 16 amino acids. CDR1 and CDR2 (germline): SGHNT, YENEEA. CDR3 nucleotides: TGTGCCAGCAGCCCGGTAGCGGGAGAGGTGACAGATACGCAGTATTTT. Protein product: CASSPVAGEVTDTQYF.

The sample holds a few counts of this clone. V is TRBV2 and J is TRBJ2-7; no reliable D call. Trimming removed 5 bases at V and 0 bases at J, with 8 bases between. The CDR3 consists of 13 residues. In germline, CDR1 is SNHLY, CDR2 FYNNEI. This CDR3 reads CASSRRSSYEQYV. DNA of the CDR3: TGTGCCAGCAGTCGTAGAAGCTCCTACGAGCAGTACGTC.

The chain recombines TRBV27 with TRBJ1-2, with 7 nucleotides matching TRBD1. This CDR3 is built from 14 residues. J gave up 4 bases and V 5 bases, and 7 bases lay outside the gene matches. Germline loops: CDR1 MNHEY, CDR2 SMNVEV (reference sequence). CDR3 sequence (DNA): TGTGCCAGCAGTCCGACTGGACAGGTCTATGGCTACACCTTC. This encodes CASSPTGQVYGYTF.

The V call is TRBV7-9, the J call TRBJ2-1; D possibly uses TRBD1 or TRBD2 (6 bases each). Germline loops: CDR1 SEHNR, CDR2 FQNEAQ (reference sequence). Trimming removed 3 bases at V and 8 bases at J, with 11 bases between. This CDR3 region has 13 residues. In nucleotides, the CDR3 is TGTGCCAGCAGCTTCGCAGGGGAGGATGAGCAGTTCTTC. This encodes CASSFAGEDEQFF.

This clone has more than one count but fewer than ten. For the CDR3, the DNA is TGTGCCAGCAGTGGGACTAGCTATATGGAGACCCAGTACTTC. This gives the protein CASSGTSYMETQYF. The gene calls are TRBV2 and TRBJ2-5, with 8 bases aligning to TRBD2. Per the germline V gene, CDR1 is SNHLY and CDR2 is FYNNEI. The V gene end was trimmed by 4 bases and the J gene end by 5 bases; junction bases not matched to a gene: 6. This CDR3 contains 14 residues.

The J gene is TRBJ1-1, the V gene TRBV6-6, with 7 positions matching TRBD1. The CDR3 spans 13 residues. Germline V CDR1 and CDR2: MNHNY, SVGAGI (reference sequence). Trimming cost V 5 bases and J 3 bases; bases outside gene matches: 3. The CDR3 DNA reads as TGTGCCAGCAGTAAACAGGGGTACACTGAAGCTTTCTTT. Translated: CASSKQGYTEAFF.

This clone appeared a few times. The V call is TRBV4-1, the J call TRBJ2-1, with TRBD2 identical over 9 bases. The CDR3 consists of 16 residues. The germline V gene encodes CDR1 MGHRA and CDR2 YSYEKL. V gave up 1 base and J gave up 4 bases; unmatched junction bases: 5. CDR3 sequence: CASSQGRTSVYNEQFF. The CDR3 coding sequence is TGCGCCAGCAGCCAAGGACGGACTAGCGTATACAATGAGCAGTTCTTC.

V and J are TRBV2 and TRBJ1-2, with a weak D call TRBD1 (5 bases). CDR1 is SNHLY, CDR2 FYNNEI, per germline. The CDR3 is made up of 13 amino acids. The V gene lost 6 bases and the J gene lost 1 base, with 9 bases spanning the gap. The CDR3 bases are TGTGCCAGCAGGGGTGACAGTAACTATGGCTACACCTTC. This translates into CASRGDSNYGYTF.

This clone has more than one count but fewer than ten. The V and J genes are TRBV7-8 and TRBJ2-5; D unclear. The ends were cut back, 2 bases at V and 1 base at J, with 8 bases in the middle. The CDR3 covers 14 residues. The germline V gene encodes CDR1 SGHVS and CDR2 FQNEAQ. The CDR3 DNA is TGTGCCAGCAGCTTAATAGTGGGCCAAGAGACCCAGTACTTC. It is translated as CASSLIVGQETQYF.

The J gene is TRBJ2-3, the V gene TRBV9; 8 positions agree with TRBD2. CDR3 length equals 15 residues. Germline V gene lookup returns CDR1 SGDLS and CDR2 YYNGEE. V shed 4 bases, J shed 5 bases, and the junction held 9 bases outside the gene matches. CDR3 loop: CASSSLSGGIDTQYF. The CDR3 region has the DNA TGTGCCAGCAGCAGCCTTTCGGGGGGGATAGATACGCAGTATTTT.